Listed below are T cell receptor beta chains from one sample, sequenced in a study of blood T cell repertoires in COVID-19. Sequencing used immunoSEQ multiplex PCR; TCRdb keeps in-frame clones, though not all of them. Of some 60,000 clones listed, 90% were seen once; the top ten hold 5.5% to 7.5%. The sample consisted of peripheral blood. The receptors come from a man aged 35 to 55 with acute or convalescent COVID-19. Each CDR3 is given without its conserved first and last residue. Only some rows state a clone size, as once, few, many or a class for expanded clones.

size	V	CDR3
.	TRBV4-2	ASSPPGHQALSEAF
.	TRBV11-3	ASSLAGTGSYNEQF
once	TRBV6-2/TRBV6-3	ASSSTGVYGYT
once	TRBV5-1	ASSGNRVGNTEAF
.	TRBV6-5	ASSTPGQGGKQY
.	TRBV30	AWEDRGDTQY
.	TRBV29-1	SVAGRANYGYT
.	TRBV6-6	ASSSIPSGRKGTQY
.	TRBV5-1	ASSGSGRAYEQF
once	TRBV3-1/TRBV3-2	ASSQRGLTEAF
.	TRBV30	AEGATELNYGYT
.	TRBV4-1	ASSQDGTDNEKLF
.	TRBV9	ASSWDRGGGYNEQF
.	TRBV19	ASNFEASDTQY
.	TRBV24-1	ATSDNGRYNEQF
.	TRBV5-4	ASSLAGGIESDEQF
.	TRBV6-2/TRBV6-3	ASSWTGGNGYT
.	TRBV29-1	SVWSGGSGNTIY
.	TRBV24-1	ATSVQGGTGELF
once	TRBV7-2	ASSLTSGTGEQY
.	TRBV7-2	ASSQTRQGKQPQH
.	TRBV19	ASSFRTAPLDYT
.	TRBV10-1	ASSVSGKGPETQY
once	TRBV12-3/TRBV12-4	ASSLTGDYGYT
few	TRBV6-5	ASSFRTSGPSYEQY
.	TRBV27	AAGRPGDNEKLF
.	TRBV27	ASSLSWVGAYGYT
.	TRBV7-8	ASSREGLASLRF
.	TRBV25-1	ASSEYPGQGGSTEAF
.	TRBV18	ASSPTGTSGWF
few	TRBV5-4	ASSSSGSGAGELF
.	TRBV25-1	ASSVGTGLETQY
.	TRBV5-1	ASSLQGQLAGEGDTQY
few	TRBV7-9	ASSLGGTETQY
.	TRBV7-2	ASSLSQNYGYT
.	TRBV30	AWSAPIGRSGTGPRT
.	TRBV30	AWGAWGLAEGKTAGELF
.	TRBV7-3	ASSPGSAGVYEQF
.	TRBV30	AWSASRDRGRNQPQH
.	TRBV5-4	ASSPVAGVGNEQF
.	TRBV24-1	ATSDRDSVQETQY
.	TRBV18	ASSTGGASSGNTIY